A selection of T cell receptor beta chains follows, all from one sample in a study of beta chain features in type 1 diabetes. Sequenced by immunoSEQ multiplex PCR; TCRdb stores in-frame clones only, minus some. The sample carries about 340,000 clones, 6.5% to 10% recorded once. Sequenced: central memory CD4+ T cells from blood. These receptors all come from a woman under 30 in good health. Each CDR3 is given with its conserved first and last residue. A D gene is named only where the DNA matches it firmly. Where a row states a size, it is once, few, many or the class of an expanded clone; other rows omit it.

size: many
J: TRBJ2-7
V: TRBV27
D: NA
CDR3: CASSFTGLSYEQYF
DNA: TGTGCCAGCAGTTTCACAGGGCTCTCCTACGAGCAGTACTTC

size: NA
J: TRBJ2-5
V: TRBV28
D: NA
CDR3: CASSSETQYF
DNA: TGTGCCAGCAGTTCAGAGACCCAGTACTTC

size: NA
J: TRBJ2-7
V: TRBV6-5
D: NA
CDR3: CASSRDIASYEQYF
DNA: TGTGCCAGCAGTCGGGACATCGCCTCCTACGAGCAGTACTTC

size: NA
J: TRBJ2-3
V: TRBV7-2
D: NA
CDR3: CASSLRWEPGRTDTQYF
DNA: TGTGCCAGCAGCTTACGGTGGGAGCCGGGCCGCACAGATACGCAGTATTTT

size: NA
J: TRBJ2-3
V: TRBV28
D: TRBD1
CDR3: CASLGQGGGKRLDTQYF
DNA: TGTGCCAGCCTGGGACAGGGTGGAGGGAAAAGGTTGGATACGCAGTATTTT

size: NA
J: TRBJ2-7
V: TRBV27
D: TRBD2
CDR3: CASSGISSGSSYEQYF
DNA: TGTGCCAGCAGTGGGATTAGTAGCGGGAGCTCCTACGAGCAGTACTTC

size: NA
J: TRBJ2-7
V: TRBV6-1
D: NA
CDR3: CASSEMPYEQYF
DNA: TGTGCCAGCAGTGAAATGCCCTACGAGCAGTACTTC

size: NA
J: TRBJ2-7
V: TRBV5-1
D: NA
CDR3: CASSLAQGYEQYF
DNA: TGCGCCAGCAGCTTGGCCCAAGGCTACGAGCAGTACTTC

size: few
J: TRBJ1-5
V: TRBV6-1
D: NA
CDR3: CASSESGSNQPQHF
DNA: TGTGCCAGCAGTGAATCAGGTAGCAATCAGCCCCAGCATTTT

size: NA
J: TRBJ2-7
V: TRBV6-5
D: TRBD2
CDR3: CASSYSRLAGAYEQYF
DNA: TGTGCCAGCAGTTACTCGAGGCTAGCGGGGGCCTACGAGCAGTACTTC

size: few
J: TRBJ2-5
V: TRBV5-4
D: TRBD1
CDR3: CASRGTGGEETQYF
DNA: TGTGCCAGCAGGGGGACAGGGGGCGAGGAGACCCAGTACTTC

size: NA
J: TRBJ2-2
V: TRBV29-1
D: TRBD2
CDR3: CSATSGRTGELFF
DNA: TGCAGCGCCACTAGCGGGCGAACCGGGGAGCTGTTTTTT

size: many
J: TRBJ2-3
V: TRBV4-3
D: TRBD1
CDR3: CASSLRDSPSDTQYF
DNA: TGCGCCAGCAGCCTCCGGGACAGTCCGTCAGATACGCAGTATTTT

size: few
J: TRBJ1-2
V: TRBV19
D: NA
CDR3: CASRVGSGYTF
DNA: TGTGCCAGTAGGGTTGGTAGCGGCTACACCTTC

size: many
J: TRBJ2-1
V: TRBV19
D: TRBD2
CDR3: CASRTSGSYSSEQFF
DNA: TGTGCCAGTAGGACGAGCGGGAGCTACTCCAGTGAGCAGTTCTTC

size: NA
J: TRBJ2-2
V: TRBV5-1
D: NA
CDR3: CASSLDTGELFF
DNA: TGCGCCAGCAGCTTGGACACCGGGGAGCTGTTTTTT

size: few
J: TRBJ2-6
V: TRBV4-3
D: NA
CDR3: CASSQEGYGANVLTF
DNA: TGCGCCAGCAGCCAAGAAGGGTACGGGGCCAACGTCCTGACTTTC

size: NA
J: TRBJ2-3
V: TRBV4-2
D: NA
CDR3: CASSQDLQYYTQYF
DNA: TGTGCCAGCAGCCAAGATCTTCAGTATTATACGCAGTATTTT

size: NA
J: TRBJ2-3
V: TRBV27
D: NA
CDR3: CASRRKGGRNTDTQYF
DNA: TGTGCCAGCAGGAGGAAAGGTGGCAGGAACACAGATACGCAGTATTTT

size: NA
J: TRBJ2-7
V: TRBV4-2
D: NA
CDR3: CASSQEGLAGQYF
DNA: TGTGCCAGCAGCCAAGAAGGGCTAGCAGGGCAGTACTTC

size: few
J: TRBJ1-1
V: TRBV7-3
D: NA
CDR3: CASSLMRDTEAFF
DNA: TGTGCCAGCAGCTTAATGCGGGACACTGAAGCTTTCTTT

size: NA
J: TRBJ2-1
V: TRBV5-1
D: TRBD2
CDR3: CASSSLTSGVYNEQFF
DNA: TGCGCCAGCAGCTCCCTCACTAGCGGGGTTTACAATGAGCAGTTCTTC

size: NA
J: TRBJ2-2
V: TRBV5-4
D: TRBD2
CDR3: CASSFGGSGFVGELFF
DNA: TGTGCCAGCAGCTTCGGTGGTAGCGGGTTCGTCGGGGAGCTGTTTTTT

size: many
J: TRBJ2-7
V: TRBV28
D: NA
CDR3: CASSRARAFREQYF
DNA: TGTGCCAGCAGTAGAGCTCGGGCTTTTCGGGAGCAGTACTTC

size: NA
J: TRBJ1-1
V: TRBV6-6
D: TRBD1
CDR3: CASSWGQWNTEAFF
DNA: TGTGCCAGCAGTTGGGGACAGTGGAACACTGAAGCTTTCTTT

size: NA
J: TRBJ2-7
V: TRBV5-4
D: NA
CDR3: CASSLVPGERSYEQYF
DNA: TGTGCCAGCAGCTTGGTACCAGGGGAGCGAAGCTACGAGCAGTACTTC

size: few
J: TRBJ2-5
V: TRBV18
D: NA
CDR3: CASSPFDLQTQETQYF
DNA: TGTGCCAGCTCACCCTTCGATCTACAGACTCAAGAGACCCAGTACTTC

size: NA
J: TRBJ2-1
V: TRBV5-1
D: NA
CDR3: CASSPGTPYNEQFF
DNA: TGCGCCAGCAGCCCCGGGACACCCTACAATGAGCAGTTCTTC

size: NA
J: TRBJ1-3
V: TRBV28
D: NA
CDR3: CASSPTWSGNTIYF
DNA: TGTGCCAGCAGTCCCACGTGGTCTGGAAACACCATATATTTT

size: NA
J: TRBJ1-4
V: TRBV2
D: TRBD1
CDR3: CASSGRGLNEKLFF
DNA: TGTGCCAGCAGCGGAAGGGGGCTTAATGAAAAACTGTTTTTT

size: few
J: TRBJ2-3
V: TRBV6-1
D: TRBD2
CDR3: CASSEAGGTLGETQYF
DNA: TGTGCCAGCAGTGAAGCGGGAGGGACGCTCGGGGAGACGCAGTATTTT

size: NA
J: TRBJ2-1
V: TRBV5-1
D: NA
CDR3: CASSLFLESSYNEQFF
DNA: TGCGCCAGCAGCTTGTTCCTGGAGAGCTCCTACAATGAGCAGTTCTTC

size: NA
J: TRBJ2-2
V: TRBV14
D: NA
CDR3: CASSPRTQTGELFF
DNA: TGTGCCAGCAGCCCCCGGACCCAAACCGGGGAGCTGTTTTTT

size: few
J: TRBJ2-2
V: TRBV20-1
D: NA
CDR3: CSARVVGELFF
DNA: TGCAGTGCTAGAGTGGTCGGGGAGCTGTTTTTT

size: NA
J: TRBJ1-1
V: TRBV18
D: NA
CDR3: CASSGELGTEAFF
DNA: TGTGCCAGCTCAGGGGAATTGGGGACTGAAGCTTTCTTT

size: few
J: TRBJ1-3
V: TRBV5-1
D: NA
CDR3: CASSPGPVGDGYTIYF
DNA: TGCGCCAGCAGCCCCGGTCCAGTTGGAGACGGTTACACCATATATTTT

size: few
J: TRBJ2-5
V: TRBV25-1
D: NA
CDR3: CASSEFSGQETQYF
DNA: TGTGCCAGCAGTGAATTTAGCGGCCAAGAGACCCAGTACTTC

size: NA
J: TRBJ2-7
V: TRBV7-3
D: TRBD1
CDR3: CASSLRTGSAYEQYF
DNA: TGTGCCAGCAGCTTAAGGACAGGGAGCGCCTACGAGCAGTACTTC

size: many
J: TRBJ2-7
V: TRBV7-9
D: NA
CDR3: CASSPQTISYEQYF
DNA: TGTGCCAGCAGCCCCCAGACCATCTCCTACGAGCAGTACTTC

size: NA
J: TRBJ2-7
V: TRBV27
D: NA
CDR3: CASSFLNSYEQYF
DNA: TGTGCCAGCAGTTTCTTAAACTCCTACGAGCAGTACTTC

size: few
J: TRBJ2-7
V: TRBV7-2
D: NA
CDR3: CASSLAAGRNSYEQYF
DNA: TGTGCCAGCAGCTTAGCCGCGGGACGGAACTCCTACGAGCAGTACTTC

size: NA
J: TRBJ2-2
V: TRBV6-1
D: NA
CDR3: CASSVRGADTGELFF
DNA: TGTGCCAGCAGTGTTCGGGGGGCGGACACCGGGGAGCTGTTTTTT

size: NA
J: TRBJ2-5
V: TRBV5-1
D: NA
CDR3: CASRTGRTHQETQYF
DNA: TGCGCCAGCAGAACGGGGAGGACACACCAAGAGACCCAGTACTTC